This TCR beta chain was identified during a study of shared clonotypes between healthy human individuals. Whole-study context: Per-donor plates numbered three CD4 naive, three CD4 memory, two CD8 naive and one CD8 memory.

Some clones are missing from TCRdb's copy, which holds only in-frame ones; the method was immunoSEQ multiplex PCR. The sample holds millions of clones, over 85% seen once. This clone has just one count. Donors were Caucasian adults residing in Nashville, Tennessee, USA. The CDR3 sequence is 14 residues long. Trimming took 1 base from V and 4 from J, leaving 10 bases between them. The germline gives CDR1 LNHDA, CDR2 SQIVND (reference sequence). The chain employs TRBV19 and TRBJ1-2; weak D call: TRBD1 (5 bases). Input material: naive CD4+ T cells sorted from blood. As for subset: CD45RA+ positively selected. This TCR came from a man aged 18 to 30 in good health. The CDR3 DNA reads TGTGCCAGTAGTATAGGGGGCTCGGCCTATGGCTACACCTTC. Translation gives CASSIGGSAYGYTF.